This T cell receptor (beta chain) appears in the sequencing data of a study of technical replicates of blood from a handful of donors. TCRdb's copy holds only in-frame clones and misses some; the assay was immunoSEQ multiplex PCR. The sample yields more than 65,000 clones, around 91% seen once. Deletions cut 1 base from V and 7 bases from J, with 14 bases between. CDR3 length: 14 amino acids. The V gene's germline CDR1 is SGHDT and CDR2 YYEEEE. The clonotype was recovered from a human donor in good health. Some clones in this sample may be carry-over from other donors' samples. The J gene is TRBJ1-2, the V gene TRBV5-6, with D tentatively TRBD1 (5 bases). Sequencing was done on a sample of T cells isolated from PBMCs. The CDR3 protein is CASSLPPPDSGYTF. CDR3 coding DNA: TGTGCCAGCAGCTTGCCCCCTCCAGACAGTGGCTACACCTTC.